This TCR beta chain was sequenced for a study of blood T cell repertoires in COVID-19. The protocol was immunoSEQ multiplex PCR, while the TCRdb copy is restricted to in-frame clones and leaves out a portion. The sample carries 300,000 to 350,000 clones, roughly 87% recorded once. The germline V gene has CDR1 SSHAT and CDR2 FNYEAQ (reference sequence). The CDR3 extends over 13 amino acids. Trimming cost V 5 bases and J 5 bases, with 13 bases left between them. The sequenced sample consisted of peripheral blood. The TCR comes from a man aged 30 to 45 with COVID-19, enrolled during active disease. The chain couples TRBV7-7 to TRBJ2-7; D is unclear. The CDR3 nucleotides read TGTGCCAGCAGCCCGGTGGGCCGGAACGAGCAGTACTTC. It is translated as CASSPVGRNEQYF.